This passage covers 8 T cell receptor beta chains from one sample sequenced in a study of blood T cell repertoires in COVID-19. Using immunoSEQ multiplex PCR, the repertoire was profiled, and TCRdb retains in-frame clones only, with some absent. The sample has around 160,000 clones, 65% to 90% seen once. The sequenced material came from peripheral blood. The source of these receptors is a man in his sixties with acute or convalescent COVID-19.

The rearrangement joins TRBV29-1 to TRBJ1-1; 7 bases are a match to TRBD1. V shed 3 bases, J shed 5 bases, and the junction held 6 bases outside the gene matches. Germline CDR1 and CDR2: SQVTM and ANQGSEA. This CDR3 has 13 residues. CDR3 region: CSVDRGMGTEAFF. CDR3 nucleotides: TGCAGCGTTGACAGGGGGATGGGTACTGAAGCTTTCTTT. The whole variable domain, remainder taken from reference TRBV29-1 and TRBJ1-1, is SAVISQKPSRDICQRGTSLTIQCQVDSQVTMMFWYRQQPGQSLTLIATANQGSEATYESGFVIDKFPISRPNLTFSTLTVSNMSPEDSSIYLCSVDRGMGTEAFFGQGTRLTVV.

The V and J genes are TRBV27 and TRBJ1-2; D unresolved. V lost 6 bases to trimming and J lost 2 bases, with 19 bases between them. This CDR3 contains 16 residues. CDR1 and CDR2 (germline): MNHEY, SMNVEV (reference sequence). CDR3: CASRFFSGGLNYGYTF. DNA of the CDR3: TGTGCCAGCAGATTTTTTTCGGGAGGCCTAAACTATGGCTACACCTTC.

The rearrangement joins TRBV5-1 to TRBJ2-7; D possibly corresponds to TRBD1 (6 bases). With 5 bases removed from V and 3 bases from J, the gap between germline ends came to 21 bases. The CDR3 runs to 16 residues. The germline CDR1 and CDR2 sequences are SGHRS and YFSETQ. CDR3 DNA: TGCGCCAGCAGTGAACAGGGATTTGCAACGGGCTACGAGCAGTACTTC. Protein product: CASSEQGFATGYEQYF.

V is TRBV5-4 and J is TRBJ1-5; 7 bases fit TRBD1. This CDR3 has 15 amino acids. Germline assignment: CDR1 SGHNT and CDR2 YYREEE (reference sequence). After removal of 0 bases from V and 4 bases from J, the junction contained 4 bases not matched to a gene. In DNA form, the CDR3 reads TGTGCCAGCAGCTTGGACCTACAGGGGAATCAGCCCCAGCATTTT. Its translation: CASSLDLQGNQPQHF.

CDR3: CASSYSTGKPDRAQHF. The DNA for the CDR3 is TGTGCCAGCAGTTACTCGACTGGAAAACCCGACAGGGCCCAGCATTTT. The chain employs TRBV6-5 and TRBJ1-5; 7 bases agree with TRBD1. Per germline, CDR1 MNHEY and CDR2 SVGAGI. The CDR3 runs 16 residues. With V trimmed by 0 bases and J by 11 bases, 13 bases remained unmatched.

J is TRBJ1-2 and V is TRBV6-6, with 7 bases matching TRBD1. Germline CDR1 is MNHNY and CDR2 is SVGAGI (reference sequence). V shed 3 bases, J shed 5 bases, and the junction held 9 bases outside the gene matches. The CDR3 spans 15 residues. CDR3 bases: TGTGCCAGCAGTTATTTAGACAGGGAGGCTTATGGCTACACCTTC. Its protein product is CASSYLDREAYGYTF.

The rearrangement uses TRBV29-1 and TRBJ2-1; 9 nucleotides line up with TRBD1. The CDR3 contains 16 residues. Germline values: CDR1 SQVTM, CDR2 ANQGSEA. Trimming at V came to 2 bases and at J to 0 bases, leaving 5 bases not matched to a gene. The chain's CDR3 is CSVEFGTGSSYNEQFF. The CDR3 coding sequence is TGCAGCGTTGAATTTGGGACAGGGAGCTCCTACAATGAGCAGTTCTTC.

The chain is built from TRBV6-1 and TRBJ2-7, with 8 bases identical to TRBD2. After removal of 2 bases from V and 3 bases from J, the junction contained 9 bases not matched to a gene. The CDR3 has 16 residues. Looked up from germline, CDR1 is MNHNS and CDR2 is SASEGT. In DNA, the CDR3 is TGTGCCAGCAGTGAACGGGTTAGCGGGATTGGCTACGAGCAGTACTTC. Protein sequence: CASSERVSGIGYEQYF.